Following are 27 T cell receptor beta chains from one sample sequenced in a study of shared clonotypes between healthy human individuals. Naive CD8 isolation took CD45RO-negative cells positively selected for CCR7 and excluded terminally differentiated effector memory CD45RA+ cells. Assay: immunoSEQ multiplex PCR; the TCRdb copy retains only in-frame clones and omits some. Of 650,000 to 800,000 clones detected, under 95% appear once; the ten largest clones hold approximately 24%. Sequencing was carried out using naive CD8+ T cells sorted from blood. The receptors come from a man between 25 and 39 years old in good health.

This clone was counted only a few times. V is TRBV6-6 and J is TRBJ1-1; D remains ambiguous. V was cut by 5 bases and J by 7 bases, with 11 bases left in between. CDR1 MNHNY and CDR2 SVGAGI come from the germline V gene (reference sequence). The CDR3 length is 12 residues. The CDR3 nucleotides are TGTGCCAGCAGTCCCGCAACCCTTGAAGCTTTCTTT. The encoded protein is CASSPATLEAFF.

The V call is TRBV7-2, the J call TRBJ1-4; D gene unclear. The CDR3 is made up of 15 amino acids. CDR1 is SGHTA, CDR2 FQGNSA, per germline. V shed 1 base and J shed 4 bases, with 10 bases lying between them. This CDR3 is CASSLVSDYNEKLFF. CDR3 coding DNA: TGTGCCAGCAGCTTAGTTTCAGACTATAATGAAAAACTGTTTTTT.

The gene calls are TRBV28 and TRBJ1-1; 8 bases match TRBD1. Germline V gives CDR1 MDHEN, CDR2 SYDVKM. J was trimmed by 2 bases and V by 5 bases; bases with no gene match: 10. The CDR3 contains 16 residues. In nucleotides, the CDR3 is TGTGCCAGCAGTGGGACAGGCGAGCTTTATAACACTGAAGCTTTCTTT. It translates to CASSGTGELYNTEAFF.

The V gene is TRBV5-1, the J gene TRBJ2-7; 10 positions match TRBD1. Germline CDR1 reads SGHRS; CDR2 reads YFSETQ. Trimming removed 1 base from V and 7 bases from J; junction bases left unmatched: 11. The CDR3 spans 16 residues. CDR3: CASSLISGQGLGEQYF. Here the CDR3 DNA reads TGCGCCAGCAGCTTGATCTCGGGACAGGGGCTCGGGGAGCAGTACTTC.

DNA for the CDR3: TGTGCCAGCATGGAGAACACCGGGGAGCTGTTTTTT. Translated, it gives CASMENTGELFF. This chain uses TRBV7-9 with TRBJ2-2, with D hard to call. V dropped 7 bases and J dropped 1 base, with 4 bases sitting between them. The CDR3 is 12 amino acids. Germline V CDR1 and CDR2: SEHNR, FQNEAQ (reference sequence). Variable domain in full (rest from reference TRBV7-9 and TRBJ2-2): DTGVSQNPRHKITKRGQNVTFRCDPISEHNRLYWYRQTLGQGPEFLTYFQNEAQLEKSRLLSDRFSAERPKGSFSTLEIQRTEQGDSAMYLCASMENTGELFFGEGSRLTVL.

The J gene is TRBJ2-1, the V gene TRBV6-6; D possibly corresponds to TRBD2 (6 bases). CDR3 length: 12 amino acids. Germline lookup yields CDR1 MNHNY and CDR2 SVGAGI (reference sequence). Trimming removed 6 bases from V and 9 bases from J, with 12 bases in between. CDR3 loop: CASRGLFGEQFF. The CDR3 bases are TGTGCCAGCAGGGGACTCTTTGGTGAGCAGTTCTTC.

The rearrangement uses TRBV10-1 and TRBJ2-7, with D unresolved. This CDR3 has 13 amino acids. The germline V gene encodes CDR1 WNHNN and CDR2 SYGVQD (reference sequence). The ends were cut back, 4 bases at V and 2 bases at J, with 9 bases in the middle. Written as DNA, the CDR3 is TGCGCCAGCAGTGTTGGGGTGACCTACGAGCAGTACTTC. The encoded protein is CASSVGVTYEQYF.

The J gene is TRBJ2-4, the V gene TRBV7-9; D unresolved. The CDR3 totals 16 residues. V dropped 4 bases and J dropped 2 bases, with 15 bases sitting between them. Germline assignment: CDR1 SEHNR and CDR2 FQNEAQ (reference sequence). DNA of the CDR3: TGTGCCAGCAGCTCCCGACTCTCATCGACCAAAAACATTCAGTACTTC. Its translation: CASSSRLSSTKNIQYF.

The chain links TRBV7-9 to TRBJ2-1; possible D gene TRBD2, 6 bases. The V end was cut by 5 bases, the J end by 1 base, with 9 bases between. Germline loops: CDR1 SEHNR, CDR2 FQNEAQ (reference sequence). The CDR3 spans 14 residues. The CDR3: CASSPGLSYNEQFF. Here the CDR3 DNA reads TGTGCCAGCAGCCCGGGACTTTCCTACAATGAGCAGTTCTTC.

The chain carries TRBV7-2 and TRBJ2-3; 8 bases are shared with TRBD1. This CDR3 is 16 amino acids long. Germline lookup yields CDR1 SGHTA and CDR2 FQGNSA. V lost 5 bases and J lost 4; bases outside the gene matches: 11. The CDR3: CASSPGGSSTADTQYF. In DNA form, the CDR3 reads TGTGCCAGCAGCCCAGGGGGCTCATCTACCGCAGATACGCAGTATTTT.

The rearrangement uses TRBV9 and TRBJ1-2; possibly TRBD1 for D (5 bases). Trimming removed 4 bases at V and 2 bases at J, with 12 bases between. Germline lookup yields CDR1 SGDLS and CDR2 YYNGEE. This CDR3 is built from 14 residues. The CDR3 coding sequence is TGTGCCAGCAGCCTGGGGGGTGGAAACTATGGCTACACCTTC. Its translation: CASSLGGGNYGYTF.

Notes on this clone: Other DNA sequences from this sample encode an identical CDR3 as well. The chain employs TRBV27 and TRBJ2-7; the match to TRBD2 covers 7 bases. There are 13 residues in the CDR3. V was pared by 6 bases and J by 0 bases, with 2 bases of the junction left unmatched. Germline values: CDR1 MNHEY, CDR2 SMNVEV (reference sequence). Here the CDR3 reads CASSGGSSYEQYF. CDR3 in DNA: TGTGCCAGCAGCGGGGGGAGCTCCTACGAGCAGTACTTC.

CDR3 in DNA: TGTGCCAGCAGCCCACTAGAAGAGACCCAGTACTTC. This gives the protein CASSPLEETQYF. The V gene is TRBV13, the J gene TRBJ2-5; the D gene is possibly TRBD2 (5 bases). Trimming removed 5 bases from V and 3 bases from J, with 7 bases in between. From germline, CDR1 is PRHDT and CDR2 FYEKMQ (reference sequence). The CDR3 has 12 amino acids.

This chain connects TRBV4-3 to TRBJ2-1; D may be TRBD1 (6 bases). V lost 2 bases and J 0 bases, leaving 8 bases between the germline ends. Per germline, CDR1 LGHNA and CDR2 YSLEER. The CDR3 has 15 residues. DNA of the CDR3: TGCGCCAGCAGCCAACAACAGGGCTCCTACAATGAGCAGTTCTTC. It is translated as CASSQQQGSYNEQFF.

The V and J genes are TRBV6-5 and TRBJ1-1, with 9 bases lining up with TRBD1. The length of the CDR3 is 16 residues. The V segment lost 2 bases and the J segment 1 base; nucleotides outside the gene matches: 5. Germline V gene sequence: CDR1 MNHEY, CDR2 SVGAGI. This chain's CDR3 is CASSYLTGGKNTEAFF. For the CDR3, the DNA is TGTGCCAGCAGTTACCTGACAGGGGGGAAGAACACTGAAGCTTTCTTT.

For this clone: The same CDR3 can be traced to other DNA sequences in this sample. The gene calls are TRBV6-5 and TRBJ1-5, with TRBD1 as a possible D gene (5 bases). Per germline, CDR1 MNHEY and CDR2 SVGAGI. V shed 2 bases and J shed 5 bases, with 7 bases lying between them. The CDR3 covers 13 residues. CDR3 sequence reads: CASSYGAHQPQHF. CDR3 nucleotides: TGTGCCAGCAGTTACGGGGCTCATCAGCCCCAGCATTTT.

The rearrangement links TRBV15 to TRBJ1-3; D perhaps matches TRBD1 (5 bases). V lost 3 bases to trimming and J lost 2 bases, with 8 bases between them. The CDR3 is made up of 14 amino acids. The germline V gene has CDR1 LNHNV and CDR2 YYDKDF (reference sequence). The CDR3 loop reads CATSRRQTGNTIYF. CDR3 DNA sequence: TGTGCCACCAGCAGGAGACAGACTGGAAACACCATATATTTT.

The V gene is TRBV28, the J gene TRBJ2-3, with D hard to call. V lost 3 bases and J lost 0, with 13 bases in between. Germline CDR1 reads MDHEN; CDR2 reads SYDVKM. This CDR3 region has 16 residues. In DNA form, the CDR3 reads TGTGCCAGCAGTTTGAGGACCGGGCCGAGCACAGATACGCAGTATTTT. Translating it yields CASSLRTGPSTDTQYF.

The chain couples TRBV18 to TRBJ2-5, with 7 bases that match TRBD1. This CDR3 is built from 16 residues. Trimming took 3 bases from V and 4 from J; bases not matched to a gene: 11. Germline CDR1 KGHSH, CDR2 LQKENI. CDR3 in amino acids: CASSPSTGRARETQYF. The CDR3 region has the DNA TGTGCCAGCTCACCGTCGACAGGGCGAGCGCGAGAGACCCAGTACTTC.

Note on this clone: Other DNA sequences in the same sample also yield this CDR3. The V call is TRBV9, the J call TRBJ2-3, with unresolved D. The germline V and J ends were trimmed by 0 bases and 1 base, with 9 bases remaining between them. The CDR3 length is 15 residues. Germline assignment: CDR1 SGDLS and CDR2 YYNGEE. The CDR3 DNA reads TGTGCCAGCAGCGTAGTAGGCGGCCGCACAGATACGCAGTATTTT. Protein product: CASSVVGGRTDTQYF.

The chain employs TRBV5-1 and TRBJ2-2, with 10 bases matching TRBD1. CDR1 SGHRS and CDR2 YFSETQ come from the germline V gene. There are 16 residues in the CDR3. V trimming: 3 bases; J trimming: 6 bases; junction bases outside the gene matches: 8. The CDR3 spells CASSSLPGTGAGELFF. DNA of the CDR3: TGCGCCAGCAGCTCTCTCCCCGGGACAGGGGCCGGGGAGCTGTTTTTT.

This clone came up a few times. The rearrangement joins TRBV7-9 to TRBJ1-1; tentative D call: TRBD1 (5 bases). The CDR3 consists of 12 residues. The germline V gene encodes CDR1 SEHNR and CDR2 FQNEAQ (reference sequence). Trimming took 10 bases from V and 2 from J, leaving 11 bases between them. CDR3 amino acids: CATSGRNTEAFF. The CDR3 DNA sequence: TGTGCCACCTCAGGGAGAAACACTGAAGCTTTCTTT.

This chain connects TRBV7-9 to TRBJ2-2, with a tentative D call TRBD1 (5 bases). Trimming took 5 bases from V and 2 from J, leaving 12 bases between them. Per germline, CDR1 SEHNR and CDR2 FQNEAQ (reference sequence). The CDR3 loop spans 15 amino acids. CDR3 in DNA: TGTGCCAGCAGCCGGACAAAAGCTAACACCGGGGAGCTGTTTTTT. Protein sequence: CASSRTKANTGELFF.

CDR3 residues: CAWTGTGSFSGANVLTF. CDR3 nucleotides: TGTGCCTGGACGGGGACAGGGTCCTTCTCTGGGGCCAACGTCCTGACTTTC. The chain links TRBV30 to TRBJ2-6; 9 bases agree with TRBD1. This CDR3 is built from 17 residues. Trimming cost V 4 bases and J 0 bases; bases outside gene matches: 7. CDR1 and CDR2 (germline): GTSNPN, SVGIG (reference sequence).

The chain joins TRBV27 to TRBJ1-2; 11 positions match TRBD1. With 2 bases clipped from V and 8 bases from J, the junction kept 7 bases outside the gene matches. The CDR3 consists of 15 residues. CDR1 and CDR2 from the germline V gene are MNHEY and SMNVEV (reference sequence). CDR3 residues: CASSLGQGAAGGYTF. The CDR3 bases are TGTGCCAGCAGTTTAGGACAGGGGGCGGCGGGAGGCTACACCTTC.

The chain links TRBV27 to TRBJ2-1, with D possibly being TRBD2 (5 bases). CDR3 length equals 17 residues. The germline V gene encodes CDR1 MNHEY and CDR2 SMNVEV (reference sequence). Trimming left V 2 bases short and J 5 bases short, with 19 bases between. CDR3 bases: TGTGCCAGCAGTTTAATCGGGGATCTTAGGTTCCACAATGAGCAGTTCTTC. Residues: CASSLIGDLRFHNEQFF.

This rearrangement joins TRBV15 to TRBJ1-5; D perhaps matches TRBD1 (5 bases). This CDR3 region has 12 residues. Germline-derived CDR1 and CDR2 are LNHNV and YYDKDF (reference sequence). V dropped 2 bases and J dropped 6 bases, with 5 bases sitting between them. CDR3 DNA: TGTGCCACCAGCAGACAGGGTCAGCCCCAGCATTTT. It encodes CATSRQGQPQHF.